The T cell receptor (beta chain) described here comes from a study of T-cell memory formation after mild COVID-19. Overall study results and limits: The SARS-CoV-2 specificity of second-wave clones reaching peak at day 37 remained unverified.

This CDR3 has 14 residues. Germline V gene lookup returns CDR1 SGHRS and CDR2 YFSETQ. TCRdb re-called the 5' RACE reads through MiXCR, storing one row per CDR3 protein. The data show approximately 300,000 distinct CDR3 sequences, 7.5% to 9.5% seen once. The sample holds many counts of this clonotype. Its antigen remains unidentified. The junction shows a germline mismatch at one end, possibly a read error. The origin of this receptor is a man between 18 and 29 years old who had mild COVID-19 (a few samples of this study predate the infection). Cell type and time point are not known. The sample taken for sequencing was PBMCs or a T cell subset sorted from them (not recorded which). The rearrangement links TRBV5-1 to TRBJ2-2; D gene unclear. CDR3 loop: CASSPPTYTGELFF. CDR3 bases: TGCGCCAGCAGCCCCCCGACCTACACGGGGGAGCTGTTTTTT.